The source of this T cell receptor beta chain is a study of post-analysis software for immune sequencing data. For the study at large: Patients had relapsing-remitting, secondary progressive or progressive-relapsing multiple sclerosis; some lacked subtype.

TCR beta libraries were prepared from cDNA with unique molecular identifiers. A single record per CDR3 protein comes from TCRdb applying MiXCR to the PCR reads. Of approximately 350,000 distinct CDR3 sequences in the sample, around a third were seen once. This clonotype was counted a few times. What it binds is unknown. Germline values: CDR1 LNHNV, CDR2 YYDKDF (reference sequence). V was pared by 7 bases and J by 1 base, with 14 bases between. The CDR3 extends over 16 amino acids. Whole-study findings and limits: Versus controls, multiple sclerosis patients showed significantly lower diversity (normalized Chao1). By F measure, samples from a shared preparation batch strongly co-clustered. About five TRBV segments were more frequent in patients than controls; TRBV5-6, TRBV5-1 and TRBV20-1 belonged to this group.

The gene calls are TRBV15 and TRBJ2-6; tentative D call: TRBD2 (5 bases). Material for sequencing was blood. This TCR derives from a girl aged 5-17 years with multiple sclerosis. The CDR3 DNA reads TGTGCCACCAACCCGAGAGCGGTTTCTGGGGCCAACGTCCTGACTTTC. This encodes CATNPRAVSGANVLTF. The complete variable domain, with remaining parts taken from reference TRBV15 and TRBJ2-6, reads DAMVIQNPRYQVTQFGKPVTLSCSQTLNHNVMYWYQQKSSQAPKLLFHYYDKDFNNEADTPDNFQSRRPNTSFCFLDIRSPGLGDTAMYLCATNPRAVSGANVLTFGAGSRLTVL.